Described below is a single T cell receptor beta chain sequence and its context. What it binds is not known. This sample stems from a study of cytomegalovirus exposure and HLA in healthy donors. The study, taken as a whole, reports: According to an earlier analysis, most TCR beta V segments yielded productive rearrangements about 90% or about 30% of the time. HLA-A and HLA-B allele assignments for most subjects were reportedly predicted accurately using TCR beta sequences. It was 150 to 200 TCR beta chains that were listed as cytomegalovirus-associated.

At sampling all donors were nominally healthy, likely with unrecorded immune exposures. This PCR relied on a set of 60 Vbeta primers and 13 Jbeta primers. Sequencing used immunoSEQ multiplex PCR; TCRdb keeps in-frame clones, though not all of them. The ten most abundant clones cover 1.5% to 2% of a sample with approximately 120,000 clones. CDR1 is SGHTA and CDR2 is FQGTGA in the germline V gene. The germline V and J ends were trimmed by 1 base and 3 bases, with 12 bases remaining between them. The CDR3 is made up of 15 amino acids. The chain employs TRBV7-3 and TRBJ2-5, with TRBD2 as a possible D gene (6 bases). Sequencing was carried out using PBMCs. The receptor was derived from a woman aged 60-75 years in good health and CMV-seronegative. CDR3 in amino acids: CASSLSGTLKETQYF. The CDR3 DNA sequence: TGTGCCAGCAGCTTAAGCGGGACTCTTAAAGAGACCCAGTACTTC. Full variable domain (remainder filled in from reference TRBV7-3 and TRBJ2-5): GAGVSQTPSNKVTEKGKYVELRCDPISGHTALYWYRQSLGQGPEFLIYFQGTGAADDSGLPNDRFFAVRPEGSVSTLKIQRTERGDSAVYLCASSLSGTLKETQYFGPGTRLLVL.